Presented here are 10 T cell receptor beta chains from one specimen sequenced in a study of OX40 agonist ivuxolimab in advanced cancers. Profiled with immunoSEQ multiplex PCR; TCRdb holds only in-frame clones, not every one. The sample has more than 50,000 clones; around 83% are singletons. Sequencing used CD4+ or CD8+ T cells sorted from blood, obtained in a trial of the OX40 agonist ivuxolimab. The receptors come from an adult with an advanced solid tumor such as melanoma, head and neck, liver or kidney cancer.

The V call is TRBV14, the J call TRBJ2-1; TRBD2 matches 7 bases. From germline, CDR1 is SGHDN and CDR2 FVKESK. The trim removed 4 bases at V and 0 bases at J, leaving 3 bases unmatched. CDR3 length: 15 amino acids. The CDR3 nucleotides are TGTGCCAGCAGCCGCGGGGGAGCCTCCTACAATGAGCAGTTCTTC. Translated: CASSRGGASYNEQFF.

The CDR3 nucleotides read TGTGCCAGCAGCTCGGCGGGGGGGCTTTTGGGTACAGATACGCAGTATTTT. This gives the protein CASSSAGGLLGTDTQYF. The chain links TRBV5-4 to TRBJ2-3, with 9 bases lining up with TRBD2. Trimming at V came to 3 bases and at J to 3 bases, leaving 11 bases not matched to a gene. CDR1 is SGHNT and CDR2 is YYREEE in the germline V gene (reference sequence). CDR3 length equals 17 residues. The whole variable domain, remainder taken from reference TRBV5-4 and TRBJ2-3, is ETGVTQSPTHLIKTRGQQVTLRCSSQSGHNTVSWYQQALGQGPQFIFQYYREEENGRGNFPPRFSGLQFPNYSSELNVNALELDDSALYLCASSSAGGLLGTDTQYFGPGTRLTVL.

This chain joins TRBV5-1 and TRBJ1-1; the D gene is possibly TRBD1 (6 bases). V was clipped by 8 bases and J by 3 bases, with 17 bases between them. This CDR3 region has 14 residues. The germline V gene has CDR1 SGHRS and CDR2 YFSETQ. Here the CDR3 reads CASQEGGLYTEAFF. DNA of the CDR3: TGCGCCAGTCAAGAGGGGGGGTTGTACACTGAAGCTTTCTTT.

This chain links TRBV29-1 with TRBJ2-5; tentatively, D is TRBD1 (5 bases). The germline gives CDR1 SQVTM, CDR2 ANQGSEA. The CDR3 has 11 residues. Trimming stripped 5 bases from V and 4 bases from J, with 8 bases between. Here the CDR3 DNA reads TGCAGCGTTTTTAGGGGAGAGACCCAGTACTTC. Residues: CSVFRGETQYF. Looking up the rest from reference TRBV29-1 and TRBJ2-5 gives the full variable domain: SAVISQKPSRDICQRGTSLTIQCQVDSQVTMMFWYRQQPGQSLTLIATANQGSEATYESGFVIDKFPISRPNLTFSTLTVSNMSPEDSSIYLCSVFRGETQYFGPGTRLLVL.

The chain couples TRBV6-1 to TRBJ2-7; D might be TRBD1 (5 bases). V was trimmed by 5 bases and J by 4 bases, leaving 12 bases between them. Germline V gives CDR1 MNHNS, CDR2 SASEGT. This CDR3 comprises 13 residues. As DNA, the CDR3 is TGTGCCAGCAGTCGCGACAGAAGATACGAGCAGTACTTC. It specifies CASSRDRRYEQYF.

This clone was found once. The chain employs TRBV6-5 and TRBJ1-2, with 8 bases lining up with TRBD1. Per the germline V gene, CDR1 is MNHEY and CDR2 is SVGAGI. With V trimmed by 5 bases and J by 7 bases, 12 bases remained unmatched. This CDR3 is 15 amino acids long. Here the CDR3 reads CASSGRTGRVSGYTF. CDR3 DNA sequence: TGTGCCAGCAGTGGCAGGACAGGGCGGGTGAGTGGCTACACCTTC.

The chain joins TRBV6-1 to TRBJ2-2; D is unresolved. The CDR3 is made up of 13 amino acids. The germline gives CDR1 MNHNS, CDR2 SASEGT. V lost 8 bases, J lost 7 bases, and 14 bases lay in between. The CDR3 nucleotides read TGTGCCAGCTCCGCTAAGCTGGACGGGGAGCTGTTTTTT. Protein: CASSAKLDGELFF.

This chain links TRBV10-3 with TRBJ1-5; the D is unclear. Trimming took 0 bases from V and 7 from J, leaving 4 bases between them. In germline, CDR1 is ENHRY, CDR2 SYGVKD. This CDR3 is 12 amino acids long. The CDR3 DNA sequence: TGTGCCATCAGTGAGTCAACGCAGCCCCAGCATTTT. Translation gives CAISESTQPQHF.

The gene calls are TRBV7-2 and TRBJ2-7; 8 bases align to TRBD2. The germline V gene has CDR1 SGHTA and CDR2 FQGNSA. V shed 2 bases and J 3 bases; nucleotides not matched to a gene: 9. The CDR3 consists of 16 residues. The CDR3 protein is CASSLLPSSGFYEQYF. The CDR3 nucleotides read TGTGCCAGCAGCTTACTTCCCTCTAGCGGGTTCTACGAGCAGTACTTC.

This chain uses TRBV5-1 with TRBJ2-4, with D possibly being TRBD1 (5 bases). The CDR3 spans 13 residues. Trimming stripped 0 bases from V and 6 bases from J, with 7 bases between. Germline CDR1 is SGHRS and CDR2 is YFSETQ. Here the CDR3 reads CASSLETVNIQYF. Here the CDR3 DNA reads TGCGCCAGCAGCTTGGAGACAGTAAACATTCAGTACTTC.